This entry features one T cell receptor (beta chain) sequence. The sample originates from a study of blood T cells in healthy people across ages. The CDR3 extends over 14 amino acids. V lost 8 bases to trimming and J lost 4 bases; unmatched junction nucleotides: 6. Germline CDR1 and CDR2: MNHEY and SVGEGT. A second PCR, run for roughly 7 to 11 cycles, used a sample-barcoded 5' primer plus a J-beta primer mix. A template-switch adaptor with 12 random nucleotides tagged each cDNA molecule. TCRdb ran MiXCR on the 5' RACE reads and lists one entry per CDR3 protein. The sample lists 2 million or so distinct CDR3 sequences, just under 50% seen once, with more than 2% in the top ten.

Material: blood. The V gene is TRBV6-2 or TRBV6-3, the J gene TRBJ2-1; 9 bases match TRBD1. The sequence derives from a woman in her forties in good health. CDR3: CASRGTGWYNEQFF. CDR3 sequence (DNA): TGTGCCAGCCGCGGGACAGGGTGGTACAATGAGCAGTTCTTC.